The 5 T cell receptor beta chains listed next were all sequenced from one sample in a study of T cell responses to AZD1222 COVID-19 vaccine. Measured with immunoSEQ multiplex PCR; TCRdb has only the in-frame clones, and not every one. This table has around 99,000 clones, approximately 90% appearing once. The specimen was peripheral blood, collected on day 0 of AZD1222 vaccination. The receptor source for this set is an adult in good health.

The chain carries TRBV5-1 and TRBJ1-3, with 7 bases identical to TRBD1. CDR3 size: 15 residues. The germline CDR1 and CDR2 sequences are SGHRS and YFSETQ. The ends lost 4 bases at V and 2 bases at J; junction bases unmatched: 6. This CDR3 reads CASSRVGTAGNTIYF. CDR3 sequence (DNA): TGCGCCAGCAGCCGGGTTGGGACAGCTGGAAACACCATATATTTT.

The rearrangement joins TRBV5-4 to TRBJ1-5; TRBD1 might be the D (6 bases). Germline values: CDR1 SGHNT, CDR2 YYREEE (reference sequence). The CDR3 is 14 residues long. V was pared by 4 bases and J by 6 bases, with 14 bases between. The chain's CDR3 is CASSHGGGSQPQHF. DNA of the CDR3: TGTGCCAGCAGCCATGGAGGGGGGAGTCAGCCCCAGCATTTT.

The chain recombines TRBV6-2 or TRBV6-3 with TRBJ2-1; 7 positions match TRBD2. V trimming: 2 bases; J trimming: 7 bases; junction bases outside the gene matches: 8. Germline CDR1 is MNHEY and CDR2 is SVGEGT. The CDR3 covers 15 residues. In nucleotides, the CDR3 is TGTGCCAGCAGTTACCTATGGGAGGGCAGGAATGAGCAGTTCTTC. Protein product: CASSYLWEGRNEQFF.

The chain recombines TRBV19 with TRBJ1-1; D is unclear. The CDR3 contains 12 residues. Per germline, CDR1 LNHDA and CDR2 SQIVND (reference sequence). The V end was cut by 8 bases, the J end by 6 bases, with 13 bases between. The CDR3, as DNA: TGTGCCAGTGGCCTCGGGAGGGCTGAAGCTTTCTTT. Translating gives CASGLGRAEAFF.

V is TRBV6-6 and J is TRBJ1-1, with D perhaps TRBD1 (6 bases). The CDR3 has 16 amino acids. Germline loops: CDR1 MNHNY, CDR2 SVGAGI (reference sequence). V was cut by 2 bases and J by 1 base, with 14 bases left in between. The CDR3 DNA sequence: TGTGCCAGCAGTTACCCCACAGGGAGGACGAACACTGAAGCTTTCTTT. Protein sequence: CASSYPTGRTNTEAFF.